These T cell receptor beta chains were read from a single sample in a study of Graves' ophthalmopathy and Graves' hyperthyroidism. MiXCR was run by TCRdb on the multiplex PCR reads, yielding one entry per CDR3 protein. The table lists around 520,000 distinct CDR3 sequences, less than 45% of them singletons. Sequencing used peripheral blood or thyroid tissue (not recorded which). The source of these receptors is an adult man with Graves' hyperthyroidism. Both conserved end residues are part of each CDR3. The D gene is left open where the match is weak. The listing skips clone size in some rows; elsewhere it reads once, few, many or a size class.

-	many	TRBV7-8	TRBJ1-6	TGTGCCAGCAGCTTAGATATCTGGGGCTCACCCCTCCACTTT	CASSLDIWGSPLHF
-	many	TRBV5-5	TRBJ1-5	TGTGCCAGCAGCTTTGTCTATAGCAATCAGCCCCAGCATTTT	CASSFVYSNQPQHF
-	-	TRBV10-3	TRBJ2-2	TGTGCCATATCCTCCGGGACACCGTACACCGGGGAGCTGTTTTTT	CAISSGTPYTGELFF
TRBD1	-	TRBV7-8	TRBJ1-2	TGTGCCAGCAGCTTATTTAGAGGGGGCAACTATGGCTACACCTTC	CASSLFRGGNYGYTF
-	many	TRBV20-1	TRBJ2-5	TGCAGTGCTAGTTCGGGGGCTGGGGAGACCCAGTACTTC	CSASSGAGETQYF
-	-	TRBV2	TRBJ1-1	TGTGCCAGCATCCCGGGACATAGGAACACTGAAGCTTTCTTT	CASIPGHRNTEAFF
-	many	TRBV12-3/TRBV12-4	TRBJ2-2	TGTGCCAGCAGTTGGGGACGGGGGGAGCTGTTTTTT	CASSWGRGELFF
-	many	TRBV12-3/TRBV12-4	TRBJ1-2	TGTGCCAGCAGTTTATGGGGAGAGGGCTACACCTTC	CASSLWGEGYTF
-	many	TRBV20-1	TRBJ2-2	TGCAGTGCTAGAGAGGGTTGGGCGGAGGGTGACGGGGAGCTGTTTTTT	CSAREGWAEGDGELFF
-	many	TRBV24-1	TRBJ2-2	TGTGCCACCAGGCTGTCCCCCACCGGGGAGCTGTTTTTT	CATRLSPTGELFF
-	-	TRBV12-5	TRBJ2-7	TGTGCTAGTGGCCTGGGGGAGACAAAAAACTACGAGCAGTACTTC	CASGLGETKNYEQYF
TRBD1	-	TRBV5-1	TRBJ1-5	TGCGCCAGCAGCTTGGAGGACAGGGCGCCCCAGCATTTT	CASSLEDRAPQHF
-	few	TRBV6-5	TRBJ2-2	TGTGCCAGCAGTGTCGGAGAAAACACCGGGGAGCTGTTTTTT	CASSVGENTGELFF
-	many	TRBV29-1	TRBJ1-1	TGCAGCGTTGAGGACAGTATGAACACTGAAGCTTTCTTT	CSVEDSMNTEAFF
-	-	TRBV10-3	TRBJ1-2	TGTGCCATCAGTGAACAGGGAACGGACTACTATGGCTACACCTTC	CAISEQGTDYYGYTF
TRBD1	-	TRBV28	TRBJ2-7	TGTGCCAGCACCTCGCCCGGGGCAGGGGGCCCCTACGAGCAGTACTTC	CASTSPGAGGPYEQYF
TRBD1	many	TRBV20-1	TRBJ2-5	TGCAGTGCTCCGACCGGGACAGTCCAAGAGACCCAGTACTTC	CSAPTGTVQETQYF
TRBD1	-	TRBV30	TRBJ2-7	TGTGCCTGGAGTCGGCGACAGGGGCTCTACTCCTACGAGCAGTACTTC	CAWSRRQGLYSYEQYF
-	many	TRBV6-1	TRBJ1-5	TGTGCCAGCAGTGCTTCTAATCAGCCCCAGCATTTT	CASSASNQPQHF
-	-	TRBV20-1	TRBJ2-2	TGCAGTGCCAGAGAAGGGAGGGGGGAGCTGTTTTTT	CSAREGRGELFF
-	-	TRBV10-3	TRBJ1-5	TGTGCCATCAGTGCTAACATCAATAGCAATCAGCCCCAGCATTTT	CAISANINSNQPQHF
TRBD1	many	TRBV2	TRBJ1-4	TGTGCCAGCATCGACCCGGGACAGGGGAGTGAAAAACTGTTTTTT	CASIDPGQGSEKLFF
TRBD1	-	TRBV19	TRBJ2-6	TGTGCCAGTAGTGTCTTGACAGGGGGCTCCGGGGCCAACGTCCTGACTTTC	CASSVLTGGSGANVLTF
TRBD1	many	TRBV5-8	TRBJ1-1	TGTGCCAGCAGCTTGAAGGGACAGGGTACTATGAACACTGAAGCTTTCTTT	CASSLKGQGTMNTEAFF
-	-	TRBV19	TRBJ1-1	TGTGCCAGTAGTATGTTTTTCGGGGGTCTGATGAACACTGAAGCTTTCTTT	CASSMFFGGLMNTEAFF
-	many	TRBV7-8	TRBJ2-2	TGTGCCAGCAGCATTATGCGGGGTACCGGGGAGCTGTTTTTT	CASSIMRGTGELFF
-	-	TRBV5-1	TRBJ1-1	TGCGCCAGCAGCTTAAGGGAAATGAACACTGAAGCTTTCTTT	CASSLREMNTEAFF
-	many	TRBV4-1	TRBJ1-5	TGCGCCAGCAGCCAAGAAGGAGGGCAGGCAAATCAGCCCCAGCATTTT	CASSQEGGQANQPQHF
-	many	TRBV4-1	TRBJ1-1	TGCGCCAGCAGCCAGGAGATGACAGGAAGAAAGACTGAAGCTTTCTTT	CASSQEMTGRKTEAFF
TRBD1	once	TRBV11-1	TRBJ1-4	TGTGCCAGCAGCAAAGACAGGGGTAATGAAAAACTGTTTTTT	CASSKDRGNEKLFF
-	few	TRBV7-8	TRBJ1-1	TGTGCCAGCAGCTTAGAAGGAGGGATGAACACTGAAGCTTTCTTT	CASSLEGGMNTEAFF
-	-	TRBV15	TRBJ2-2	TGTGCCACCAGCAGAGATGGGGGTTCTGACACCGGGGAGCTGTTTTTT	CATSRDGGSDTGELFF
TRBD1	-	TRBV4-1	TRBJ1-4	TGCGCCAGCAGCCAAGAGGGGACAGTGAATGAAAAACTGTTTTTT	CASSQEGTVNEKLFF
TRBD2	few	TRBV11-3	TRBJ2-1	TGTGCCAGCAGCTTTCACCCCCCTAGCGGCCTTTACAATGAGCAGTTCTTC	CASSFHPPSGLYNEQFF
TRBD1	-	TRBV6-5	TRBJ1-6	TGTGCCAGCAGTGTCAGGGGGAGCTCCTATAATTCACCCCTCCACTTT	CASSVRGSSYNSPLHF
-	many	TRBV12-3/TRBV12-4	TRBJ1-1	TGTGCCAGCAGGTCGACGACCCGGGACCCCTGGAACACTGAAGCTTTCTTT	CASRSTTRDPWNTEAFF
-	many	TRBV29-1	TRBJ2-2	TGCAGCGTCCCGGGCCTACTACGGGGCGGGGAGCTGTTTTTT	CSVPGLLRGGELFF
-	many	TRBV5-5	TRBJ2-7	TGTGCCAGCAGCTTGGAGTCCAGGGCGCAGTACTTC	CASSLESRAQYF
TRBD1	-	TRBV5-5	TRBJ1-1	TGCGCCAGCAGCTTGGGGGACAGGTACACTGAAGCTTTCTTT	CASSLGDRYTEAFF
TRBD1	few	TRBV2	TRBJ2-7	TGTGCCAGCAGCCCAACCAGGGACAGGGGAGTGCCCTACGAGCAGTACTTC	CASSPTRDRGVPYEQYF
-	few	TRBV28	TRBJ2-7	TGTGCCAGCAGTTTATTAACGCCGGCAGGGGCGATGCACGAGCAGTACTTC	CASSLLTPAGAMHEQYF
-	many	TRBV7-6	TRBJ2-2	TGTGCCTCCAAGGATTTGAACACCGGGGAGCTGTTTTTT	CASKDLNTGELFF
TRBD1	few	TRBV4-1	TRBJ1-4	TGCGCCAGCAGCCAAGGGGACAGAACTAATGAAAAACTGTTTTTT	CASSQGDRTNEKLFF
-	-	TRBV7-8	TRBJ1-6	TGTGCCAGCAGTCCGGGGTATAATTCACCCCTCCACTTT	CASSPGYNSPLHF
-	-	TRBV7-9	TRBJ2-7	TGTGCCAGCAGTTTAGGGGGGGTCAAGCAGTACTTC	CASSLGGVKQYF
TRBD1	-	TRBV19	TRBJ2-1	TGTGCCAGTAGTCCCGGGACAGGGGCCTACAATGAGCAGTTCTTC	CASSPGTGAYNEQFF